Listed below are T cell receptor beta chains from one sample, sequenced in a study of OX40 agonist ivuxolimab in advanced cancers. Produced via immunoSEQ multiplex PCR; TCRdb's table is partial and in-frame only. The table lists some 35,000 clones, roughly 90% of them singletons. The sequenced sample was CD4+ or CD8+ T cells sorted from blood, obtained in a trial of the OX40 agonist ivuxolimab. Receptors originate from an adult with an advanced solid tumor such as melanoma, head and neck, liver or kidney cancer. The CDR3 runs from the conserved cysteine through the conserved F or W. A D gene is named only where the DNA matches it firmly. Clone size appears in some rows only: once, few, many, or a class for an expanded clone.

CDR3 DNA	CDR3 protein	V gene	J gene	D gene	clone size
TGTGCCAGCAGTCGCACAGGGGGCTTGGAGACCCAGTACTTC	CASSRTGGLETQYF	TRBV7-3	TRBJ2-5	TRBD1	NA
TGTGCCAGCAGCCAAAGGGGTTCTGGAAACACCATATATTTT	CASSQRGSGNTIYF	TRBV7-9	TRBJ1-3	NA	NA
TGCGCCAGCAGCGAACGGACAGGGGGGGACACTGAAGCTTTCTTT	CASSERTGGDTEAFF	TRBV10-1	TRBJ1-1	TRBD1	NA
TGTGCCATCAGGATAGCGGGTACGAACACCGGGGAGCTGTTTTTT	CAIRIAGTNTGELFF	TRBV10-3	TRBJ2-2	TRBD2	NA
TGTGCCAGCGGCCGGACCCCAGCAACTAATGAAAAACTGTTTTTT	CASGRTPATNEKLFF	TRBV27	TRBJ1-4	NA	NA
TGTGCCAGCAGGCACAGCTCTGGAAACACCATATATTTT	CASRHSSGNTIYF	TRBV27	TRBJ1-3	NA	NA
TGTGCCAGCAGCTGGACACCAGCAACTAATGAAAAACTGTTTTTT	CASSWTPATNEKLFF	TRBV5-6	TRBJ1-4	NA	NA
TGTGCCAGCTCACCGGGTTGGGGAACAAAAAAAACCTACAATGAGCAGTTCTTC	CASSPGWGTKKTYNEQFF	TRBV18	TRBJ2-1	NA	NA
TGCAGCGTTGGACAGGACCTCTACGAGCAGTACTTC	CSVGQDLYEQYF	TRBV29-1	TRBJ2-7	NA	few
TGTGCCAGCGACCCCAGCTCCTACGAGCAGTACTTC	CASDPSSYEQYF	TRBV21-1	TRBJ2-7	NA	NA
TGTGCCAGCAGCTCCGCTGGGACTGCCTGGAGGAATGAGCAGTTCTTC	CASSSAGTAWRNEQFF	TRBV7-3	TRBJ2-1	NA	NA
TGTGCCAGCAGTTTATCCCCCGGGACCGCCAGCTCTGGAAACACCATATATTTT	CASSLSPGTASSGNTIYF	TRBV28	TRBJ1-3	NA	NA
TGTGCCAGCACATACTCCGGGACAGGGTCCTCCTACGAGCAGTACTTC	CASTYSGTGSSYEQYF	TRBV6-6	TRBJ2-7	TRBD1	NA